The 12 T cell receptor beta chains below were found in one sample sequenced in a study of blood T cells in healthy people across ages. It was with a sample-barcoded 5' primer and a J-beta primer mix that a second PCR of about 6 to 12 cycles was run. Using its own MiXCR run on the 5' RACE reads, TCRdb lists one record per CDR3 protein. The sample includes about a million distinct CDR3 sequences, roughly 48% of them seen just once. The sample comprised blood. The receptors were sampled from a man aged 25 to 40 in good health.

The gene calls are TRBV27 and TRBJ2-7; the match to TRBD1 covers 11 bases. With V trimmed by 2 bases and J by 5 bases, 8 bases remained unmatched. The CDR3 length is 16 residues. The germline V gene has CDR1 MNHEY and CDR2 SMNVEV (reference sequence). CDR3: CASSLTGTGGGDEQYF. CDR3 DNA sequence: TGTGCCAGCAGTTTAACAGGGACAGGGGGGGGCGACGAGCAGTACTTC.

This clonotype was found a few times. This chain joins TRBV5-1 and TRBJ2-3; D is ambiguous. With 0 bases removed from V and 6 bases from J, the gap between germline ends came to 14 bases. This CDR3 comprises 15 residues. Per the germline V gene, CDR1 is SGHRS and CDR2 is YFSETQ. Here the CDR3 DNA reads TGCGCCAGCAGCTTGGGGGCCAAGGCGGTGGATACGCAGTATTTT. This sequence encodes CASSLGAKAVDTQYF.

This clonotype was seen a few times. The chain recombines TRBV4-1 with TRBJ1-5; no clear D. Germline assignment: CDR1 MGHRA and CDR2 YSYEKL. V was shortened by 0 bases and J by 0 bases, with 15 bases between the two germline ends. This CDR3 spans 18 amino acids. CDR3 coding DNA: TGCGCCAGCAGCCAAGATCCCCGGGTTTCATATAGCAATCAGCCCCAGCATTTT. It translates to CASSQDPRVSYSNQPQHF.

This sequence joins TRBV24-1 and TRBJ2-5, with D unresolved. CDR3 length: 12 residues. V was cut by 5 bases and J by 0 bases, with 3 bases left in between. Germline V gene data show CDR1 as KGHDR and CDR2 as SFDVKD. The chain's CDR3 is CATSGYQETQYF. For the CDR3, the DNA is TGTGCCACCAGTGGTTACCAAGAGACCCAGTACTTC.

The CDR3 loop is CSGGLADSSYNEQFF. The CDR3 DNA is TGCAGCGGAGGACTAGCGGACAGCTCCTACAATGAGCAGTTCTTC. The chain joins TRBV29-1 to TRBJ2-1; 10 bases fit TRBD2. The V gene end was trimmed by 7 bases and the J gene end by 0 bases; junction bases not matched to a gene: 6. In germline, CDR1 is SQVTM, CDR2 ANQGSEA. The length of the CDR3 is 15 residues.

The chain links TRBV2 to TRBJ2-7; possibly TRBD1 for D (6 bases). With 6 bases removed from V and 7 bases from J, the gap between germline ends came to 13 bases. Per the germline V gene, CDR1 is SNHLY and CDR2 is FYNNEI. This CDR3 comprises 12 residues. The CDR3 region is CASRVDSREQYF. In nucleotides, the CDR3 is TGTGCCAGCAGGGTGGACAGCCGGGAGCAGTACTTC.

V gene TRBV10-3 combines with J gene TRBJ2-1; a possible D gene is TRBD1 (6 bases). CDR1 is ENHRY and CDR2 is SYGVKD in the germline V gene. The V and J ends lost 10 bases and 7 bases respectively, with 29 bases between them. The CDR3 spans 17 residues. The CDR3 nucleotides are TGTGCCACCCACCCGGGCCGGGGCCAGGGGATGATGAATGAGCAGTTCTTC. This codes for CATHPGRGQGMMNEQFF.

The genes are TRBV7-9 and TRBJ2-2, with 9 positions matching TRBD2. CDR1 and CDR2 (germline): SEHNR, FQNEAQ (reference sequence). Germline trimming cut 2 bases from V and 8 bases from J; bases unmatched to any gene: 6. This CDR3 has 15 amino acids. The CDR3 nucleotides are TGTGCCAGCAGCTTAAGACTAGCGGAGCCGGGGGAGCTGTTTTTT. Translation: CASSLRLAEPGELFF.

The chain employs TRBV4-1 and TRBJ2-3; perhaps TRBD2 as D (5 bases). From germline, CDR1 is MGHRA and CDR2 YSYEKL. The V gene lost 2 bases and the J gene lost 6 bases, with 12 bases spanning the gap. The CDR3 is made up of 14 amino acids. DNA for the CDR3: TGCGCCAGCAGCCAAAAAAGTTCGGGGGATACGCAGTATTTT. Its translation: CASSQKSSGDTQYF.

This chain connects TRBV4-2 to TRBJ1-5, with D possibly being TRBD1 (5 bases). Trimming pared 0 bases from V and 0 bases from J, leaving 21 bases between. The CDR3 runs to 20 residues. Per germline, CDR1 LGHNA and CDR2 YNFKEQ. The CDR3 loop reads CASSQDVARAGSYSNQPQHF. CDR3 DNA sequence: TGTGCCAGCAGCCAAGACGTTGCCAGGGCGGGATCCTATAGCAATCAGCCCCAGCATTTT.

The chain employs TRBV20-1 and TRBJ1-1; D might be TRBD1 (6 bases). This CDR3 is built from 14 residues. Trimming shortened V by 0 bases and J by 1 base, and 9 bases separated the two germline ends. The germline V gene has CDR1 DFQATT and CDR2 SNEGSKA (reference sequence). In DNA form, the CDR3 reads TGCAGTGCTAGAGAACTGACAGGGAACACTGAAGCTTTCTTT. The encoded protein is CSARELTGNTEAFF.

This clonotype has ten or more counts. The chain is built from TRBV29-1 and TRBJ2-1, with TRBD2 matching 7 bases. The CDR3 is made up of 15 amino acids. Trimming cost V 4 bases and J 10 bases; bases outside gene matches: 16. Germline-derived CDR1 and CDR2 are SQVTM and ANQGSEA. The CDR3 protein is CSVGWDYLQGLEQFF. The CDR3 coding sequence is TGCAGCGTTGGTTGGGACTACCTTCAGGGACTAGAGCAGTTCTTC.